This T cell receptor (beta chain) was recovered during a study of beta chain features in type 1 diabetes. The study, taken as a whole, reports: Shorter TCRB CDR3s, moderately but significantly so, were found in Type 1 diabetes patients in all four CD4+ subsets.

Expressed TCRB transcripts were sequenced after all isolated RNA was converted to cDNA. Sequencing was performed with immunoSEQ multiplex PCR; in TCRdb, only in-frame clones are kept and a portion is missing. The profile shows 500,000 to 650,000 clones, about an eighth of them singletons. This clone was found a few times. Its antigen remains unknown. The CDR3 runs to 13 residues. Looked up from germline, CDR1 is SGHAT and CDR2 is FQNNGV. V was clipped by 3 bases and J by 7 bases; unmatched bases: 2. Material for sequencing was naive CD4+ T cells from blood. The sequence derives from a man between 25 and 39 years old with type 1 diabetes. The chain carries TRBV11-2 and TRBJ2-2; 7 bases match TRBD1. CDR3 in DNA: TGTGCCAGCAGCTTGGACAGGATCGGGGAGCTGTTTTTT. Translated, it gives CASSLDRIGELFF.